The 4 T cell receptor beta chains given below trace back to one sample, sequenced in a study of blood T cell repertoires in COVID-19. The assay was immunoSEQ multiplex PCR, and TCRdb's table has in-frame clones only and misses some. The repertoire has about 150,000 clones, over 70% of them found once; the top ten carry about 6.5%. Sequenced: peripheral blood. These receptors were collected from a man older than 75 with acute or convalescent COVID-19.

This chain's CDR3 is CASSPRTGGGGEAFF. CDR3 coding DNA: TGTGCCAGCAGCCCCCGGACAGGGGGCGGGGGCGAAGCTTTCTTT. This chain links TRBV9 with TRBJ1-1; 11 bases map to TRBD1. The V and J ends lost 4 bases and 8 bases, in that order; junction bases with no gene match: 10. The CDR3 totals 15 residues. Germline lookup yields CDR1 SGDLS and CDR2 YYNGEE.

V gene TRBV5-6 combines with J gene TRBJ1-3; D perhaps matches TRBD1 (6 bases). V was shortened by 4 bases and J by 0 bases, with 14 bases between the two germline ends. The germline V gene encodes CDR1 SGHDT and CDR2 YYEEEE. There are 16 residues in the CDR3. In DNA, the CDR3 is TGTGCCAGCAGCGATCTCAGGGGCTCCTCTGGAAACACCATATATTTT. Protein product: CASSDLRGSSGNTIYF.

The chain is built from TRBV5-8 and TRBJ2-7; TRBD1 is a possible D gene (5 bases). Germline values: CDR1 SGHTS, CDR2 YDEGEE. The CDR3 is 14 residues long. V lost 3 bases and J 3 bases, leaving 13 bases between the germline ends. Written as DNA, the CDR3 is TGTGCCAGCAGCTCCCAGGGCAGTAACTACGAGCAGTACTTC. It codes for CASSSQGSNYEQYF.

This clone was picked up one time. This chain connects TRBV28 to TRBJ2-6; 9 bases agree with TRBD1. The length of the CDR3 is 19 residues. Looked up from germline, CDR1 is MDHEN and CDR2 is SYDVKM. J was trimmed by 2 bases and V by 4 bases; bases with no gene match: 12. The CDR3 sequence: CASSSPQGAFVPGANVLTF. CDR3 nucleotide sequence: TGTGCCAGCAGTTCCCCACAGGGGGCGTTTGTCCCTGGGGCCAACGTCCTGACTTTC.